This entry concerns a single T cell receptor (beta chain). Its antigen is undetermined. The data were taken from a study of a mutant IDH1 vaccine in newly diagnosed glioma. Study-wide context: Eight vaccinations reached patients in weeks 1, 3, 5, 7, 11, 15, 19 and 23. Radiotherapy alone preceded vaccination by 4-6 weeks; alternatively, vaccination started with temozolomide cycles. Sex among treated patients split roughly 62% male, around 40% female; mean age was approximately 40 years. Pretreatment consisted of radiotherapy, temozolomide, or both, with most receiving both.

Specified time point: week 23, last vaccination. Each dose delivered 300 ug of mutant IDH1 20-mer peptide subcutaneously with imiquimod. TCRdb keeps only in-frame clones here, not all; method: immunoSEQ multiplex PCR. The sample has roughly 43,000 clones, roughly 80% seen once. The CDR3 runs 15 residues. Unmatched junction bases numbered 9, after V lost 5 bases and J lost 3 bases. Germline-derived CDR1 and CDR2 are SGHTA and FQGNSA. The receptor's source is a woman aged 18-29 years with glioma. Some clones in this sample may be carry-over from other donors' samples. This sample comprised PBMCs, obtained from a glioma patient whose treatment included an IDH1 peptide vaccine. The chain recombines TRBV7-2 with TRBJ2-7; 8 nucleotides match TRBD2. In DNA, the CDR3 is TGTGCCAGCAGCGTCTCGGGGGGGCCCAACTACGAGCAGTACTTC. This translates into CASSVSGGPNYEQYF.